One sample yielded the 27 T cell receptor beta chains listed below, sequenced in a study of OX40 agonist ivuxolimab in advanced cancers. Profiled with immunoSEQ multiplex PCR; TCRdb holds only in-frame clones, not every one. The sample lists tens of thousands of clones; around 88% were seen once. Here the sequenced sample was CD4+ or CD8+ T cells sorted from blood, taken in a trial of the OX40 agonist ivuxolimab. The receptors were gathered from an adult with an advanced solid tumor such as melanoma, head and neck, liver or kidney cancer.

This clone has more than one count but fewer than ten. This chain links TRBV18 with TRBJ1-2, with 8 bases aligning to TRBD1. With V trimmed by 3 bases and J by 4 bases, 7 bases remained unmatched. There are 15 residues in the CDR3. Germline loops: CDR1 KGHSH, CDR2 LQKENI. The CDR3 loop reads CASSPRQGTGYGYTF. In DNA form, the CDR3 reads TGTGCCAGCTCACCCCGCCAGGGGACAGGCTATGGCTACACCTTC.

V and J are TRBV5-1 and TRBJ2-3; D perhaps matches TRBD2 (5 bases). CDR1 and CDR2 from the germline V gene are SGHRS and YFSETQ. V gave up 7 bases and J gave up 2 bases, with 11 bases separating them. This CDR3 spans 13 amino acids. CDR3 loop: CASQDGLTDTQYF. The CDR3 coding sequence is TGCGCCAGCCAGGATGGACTCACAGATACGCAGTATTTT.

The J gene is TRBJ2-2, the V gene TRBV14; 7 nucleotides agree with TRBD1. The germline CDR1 and CDR2 sequences are SGHDN and FVKESK. CDR3 length: 17 residues. J was trimmed by 5 bases and V by 0 bases; bases with no gene match: 9. The DNA for the CDR3 is TGTGCCAGCAGCCAAGATTCACAGGGGAGCTGGACCGGGGAGCTGTTTTTT. Translating it yields CASSQDSQGSWTGELFF.

The CDR3 here is CASSSLAGSGDYGYTF. The DNA for the CDR3 is TGTGCCAGCAGTTCCCTCGCAGGCAGTGGGGACTATGGCTACACCTTC. The V and J genes are TRBV28 and TRBJ1-2; no definite D call. Germline V gives CDR1 MDHEN, CDR2 SYDVKM. The CDR3 runs 16 residues. With 4 bases removed from V and 3 bases from J, the gap between germline ends came to 18 bases.

The chain couples TRBV5-1 to TRBJ1-1; D is uncertain. Per germline, CDR1 SGHRS and CDR2 YFSETQ. V was trimmed by 4 bases and J by 11 bases, leaving 18 bases between them. The CDR3 consists of 13 residues. The CDR3 DNA is TGCGCCAGCAGCCCGGAGACGGGCTATGCGGCTTTCTTT. It translates to CASSPETGYAAFF.

This clone occurred a few times. V and J are TRBV10-3 and TRBJ1-5; weak D call: TRBD1 (5 bases). The germline V gene has CDR1 ENHRY and CDR2 SYGVKD. This CDR3 is 12 amino acids long. Trimming left V 6 bases short and J 15 bases short, with 18 bases between. The CDR3 DNA follows: TGTGCCATCAGCGGCCACGGAGGGGACTTGCATTTT. Translation gives CAISGHGGDLHF.

The chain employs TRBV4-1 and TRBJ2-1; TRBD2 matches at 7 bases. CDR1 and CDR2 from the germline V gene are MGHRA and YSYEKL. CDR3 size: 20 residues. The V gene end was trimmed by 1 base and the J gene end by 7 bases; junction bases not matched to a gene: 22. This CDR3 is CASSQGRLAREHINFNEQFF. CDR3 nucleotide sequence: TGCGCCAGCAGCCAAGGCCGACTAGCTCGGGAGCATATAAATTTTAATGAGCAGTTCTTC.

V usage is TRBV27 and J usage is TRBJ2-2, with D hard to call. Trimming took off 2 bases at V and 1 base at J, with 5 bases between the two ends. Looked up from germline, CDR1 is MNHEY and CDR2 is SMNVEV (reference sequence). The CDR3 totals 14 residues. Here the CDR3 DNA reads TGTGCCAGCAGTTTAATGGGGAACACCGGGGAGCTGTTTTTT. Translated: CASSLMGNTGELFF.

The chain is built from TRBV7-3 and TRBJ2-1; D may be TRBD1 or TRBD2 (7 bases each). V shed 5 bases and J shed 7 bases, with 15 bases lying between them. The CDR3 covers 14 residues. CDR1 is SGHTA and CDR2 is FQGTGA in the germline V gene. In nucleotides, the CDR3 is TGTGCCAGCAGCCCGGGCAGGGGGGGAAATGAGCAGTTCTTC. Translation: CASSPGRGGNEQFF.

This clone was picked up one time. This chain uses TRBV27 with TRBJ1-1, with TRBD1 as a possible D gene (6 bases). CDR1 and CDR2 from the germline V gene are MNHEY and SMNVEV (reference sequence). V was shortened by 7 bases and J by 2 bases, with 17 bases between the two germline ends. The CDR3 has 15 residues. CDR3 loop: CASTTQGGINTEAFF. As DNA, the CDR3 is TGTGCCAGCACCACCCAAGGGGGTATTAACACTGAAGCTTTCTTT.

The CDR3 sequence is CASSQFALAGGPSQETQYF. The CDR3 DNA follows: TGTGCCAGCAGTCAGTTCGCGCTAGCGGGGGGCCCGTCACAAGAGACCCAGTACTTC. The chain employs TRBV11-2 and TRBJ2-5, with TRBD2 matching 11 bases. CDR3 length: 19 residues. V lost 6 bases and J lost 2; bases outside the gene matches: 17. Germline loops: CDR1 SGHAT, CDR2 FQNNGV.

The V and J genes are TRBV27 and TRBJ2-2; D might be TRBD1 (6 bases). The CDR3 totals 20 residues. CDR1 is MNHEY, CDR2 SMNVEV, per germline (reference sequence). With 0 bases removed from V and 0 bases from J, the gap between germline ends came to 20 bases. CDR3 bases: TGTGCCAGCAGTTTATCGGTGTTAAGAAGGGGGATACCGAACACCGGGGAGCTGTTTTTT. Translating gives CASSLSVLRRGIPNTGELFF.

In DNA, the CDR3 is TGCGCCAGCAGCCCAACCGGGACTAGCGGATACAATGAGCAGTTCTTC. It yields the protein CASSPTGTSGYNEQFF. The rearrangement joins TRBV5-1 to TRBJ2-1; TRBD2 matches 11 bases. J lost 4 bases, V lost 4 bases, and 7 bases had no gene match. Germline CDR1 reads SGHRS; CDR2 reads YFSETQ. This CDR3 comprises 16 residues. Together with reference TRBV5-1 and TRBJ2-1, the CDR3 gives the full variable domain: KAGVTQTPRYLIKTRGQQVTLSCSPISGHRSVSWYQQTPGQGLQFLFEYFSETQRNKGNFPGRFSGRQFSNSRSEMNVSTLELGDSALYLCASSPTGTSGYNEQFFGPGTRLTVL.

This clone was seen only once. The chain combines TRBV2 with TRBJ1-1; D is unresolved. CDR1 SNHLY and CDR2 FYNNEI come from the germline V gene. V was clipped by 5 bases and J by 7 bases, with 14 bases between them. This CDR3 region has 13 residues. The CDR3 region is CASSSSRGVEAFF. The CDR3 coding sequence is TGTGCCAGCAGTTCCTCGAGAGGTGTTGAAGCTTTCTTT.

The J gene is TRBJ1-2, the V gene TRBV5-1; D is undetermined. Germline V CDR1 and CDR2: SGHRS, YFSETQ. V dropped 0 bases and J dropped 2 bases, with 17 bases sitting between them. This CDR3 spans 17 amino acids. CDR3 residues: CASSLGRSVLINYGYTF. The CDR3 bases are TGCGCCAGCAGCTTGGGGCGCTCCGTGCTTATCAACTATGGCTACACCTTC.

This chain links TRBV5-1 with TRBJ2-5; 7 positions agree with TRBD2. CDR3 length equals 14 residues. J was trimmed by 3 bases and V by 2 bases; bases with no gene match: 4. Germline V lookup: CDR1 SGHRS, CDR2 YFSETQ. The CDR3: CASSLTGLEETQYF. The CDR3 region has the DNA TGCGCCAGCAGCTTAACTGGACTAGAAGAGACCCAGTACTTC.

The V gene is TRBV9, the J gene TRBJ2-2; no clear D. The CDR3 covers 15 residues. Germline CDR1 SGDLS, CDR2 YYNGEE. The ends were cut back, 3 bases at V and 8 bases at J, with 17 bases in the middle. The CDR3 region is CASSAPKPARGELFF. The CDR3 bases are TGTGCCAGCAGCGCCCCAAAACCAGCACGGGGGGAGCTGTTTTTT.

The chain joins TRBV6-1 to TRBJ1-4; 7 bases agree with TRBD1. The CDR3 runs 13 residues. Germline CDR1 is MNHNS and CDR2 is SASEGT. Trimming cost V 6 bases and J 5 bases; bases outside gene matches: 3. CDR3 sequence: CASSRGANEKLFF. CDR3 DNA: TGTGCCAGCAGCAGGGGGGCAAATGAAAAACTGTTTTTT.

The chain carries TRBV9 and TRBJ2-2; 12 bases are shared with TRBD2. The germline gives CDR1 SGDLS, CDR2 YYNGEE. CDR3 length: 15 amino acids. V lost 4 bases and J lost 7; bases outside the gene matches: 5. CDR3 in DNA: TGTGCCAGCAGCCCGACTAGCGGGAGAATCGGGGAGCTGTTTTTT. Amino acids: CASSPTSGRIGELFF.

V gene TRBV25-1 combines with J gene TRBJ1-2, with 7 bases lining up with TRBD1. Germline CDR1 is MGHDK and CDR2 is SYGVNS. With 6 bases clipped from V and 3 bases from J, the junction kept 10 bases outside the gene matches. The CDR3 totals 15 residues. The CDR3, as DNA: TGTGCCAGCAGCCTCGACGCAGGGGGGCACTATGGCTACACCTTC. Its protein product is CASSLDAGGHYGYTF.

The genes are TRBV15 and TRBJ2-5; 10 nucleotides match TRBD2. This CDR3 spans 15 amino acids. V lost 5 bases to trimming and J lost 5 bases; unmatched junction nucleotides: 8. Germline CDR1 is LNHNV and CDR2 is YYDKDF (reference sequence). The CDR3 loop is CATSRGGLASETQYF. The DNA for the CDR3 is TGTGCCACCAGCCGAGGGGGACTAGCGAGTGAGACCCAGTACTTC.

This clone turned up a few times. The genes are TRBV29-1 and TRBJ1-2; 7 bases agree with TRBD1. This CDR3 spans 13 amino acids. Per the germline V gene, CDR1 is SQVTM and CDR2 is ANQGSEA. V trimming: 3 bases; J trimming: 5 bases; junction bases outside the gene matches: 6. In DNA form, the CDR3 reads TGCAGCGTTGAGCCAGGGGGGAAGTATGGCTACACCTTC. It translates to CSVEPGGKYGYTF.

J is TRBJ2-5 and V is TRBV7-2; maybe TRBD1 (6 bases). The germline V and J ends were trimmed by 4 bases and 0 bases, with 9 bases remaining between them. Per the germline V gene, CDR1 is SGHTA and CDR2 is FQGNSA. The CDR3 runs 14 residues. The chain's CDR3 is CASSSTGYQETQYF. The CDR3 DNA follows: TGTGCCAGCAGCTCCACAGGGTACCAAGAGACCCAGTACTTC. Combining the CDR3 with reference TRBV7-2 and TRBJ2-5 gives the whole variable domain GAGVSQSPSNKVTEKGKDVELRCDPISGHTALYWYRQSLGQGLEFLIYFQGNSAPDKSGLPSDRFSAERTGGSVSTLTIQRTQQEDSAVYLCASSSTGYQETQYFGPGTRLLVL.

A single count supports this clone. V and J are TRBV2 and TRBJ2-2, with 10 bases aligning to TRBD2. Germline values: CDR1 SNHLY, CDR2 FYNNEI. The CDR3 runs 15 residues. Unmatched junction bases numbered 4, after V lost 7 bases and J lost 2 bases. This chain's CDR3 is CASNLAGGNTGELFF. CDR3 coding DNA: TGTGCCAGCAATTTAGCGGGGGGAAACACCGGGGAGCTGTTTTTT.

This sequence joins TRBV5-1 and TRBJ2-3; 10 bases line up with TRBD1. V was pared by 5 bases and J by 2 bases, with 8 bases of the junction left unmatched. The germline gives CDR1 SGHRS, CDR2 YFSETQ. The CDR3 is made up of 16 amino acids. The CDR3 here is CASREGDRGLTDTQYF. CDR3 in DNA: TGCGCCAGCAGGGAGGGGGACAGGGGACTCACAGATACGCAGTATTTT. The full variable domain, with the rest looked up from reference TRBV5-1 and TRBJ2-3, is KAGVTQTPRYLIKTRGQQVTLSCSPISGHRSVSWYQQTPGQGLQFLFEYFSETQRNKGNFPGRFSGRQFSNSRSEMNVSTLELGDSALYLCASREGDRGLTDTQYFGPGTRLTVL.

This clone showed up just once. The V and J genes are TRBV27 and TRBJ2-1; no clear D. The length of the CDR3 is 15 residues. V was pared by 6 bases and J by 0 bases, with 12 bases between. Germline CDR1 is MNHEY and CDR2 is SMNVEV (reference sequence). The CDR3 DNA is TGTGCCAGCAGACCCCAGGCTTCCTCCTACAATGAGCAGTTCTTC. Translating it yields CASRPQASSYNEQFF.

The rearrangement uses TRBV7-8 and TRBJ2-3; 14 nucleotides agree with TRBD2. Germline loops: CDR1 SGHVS, CDR2 FQNEAQ. Trimming took 5 bases from V and 0 from J; bases not matched to a gene: 7. This CDR3 comprises 18 residues. CDR3 bases: TGTGCCAGCAGCCTCGGACTAGCGGGAGGCCCTAGCACAGATACGCAGTATTTT. This codes for CASSLGLAGGPSTDTQYF.